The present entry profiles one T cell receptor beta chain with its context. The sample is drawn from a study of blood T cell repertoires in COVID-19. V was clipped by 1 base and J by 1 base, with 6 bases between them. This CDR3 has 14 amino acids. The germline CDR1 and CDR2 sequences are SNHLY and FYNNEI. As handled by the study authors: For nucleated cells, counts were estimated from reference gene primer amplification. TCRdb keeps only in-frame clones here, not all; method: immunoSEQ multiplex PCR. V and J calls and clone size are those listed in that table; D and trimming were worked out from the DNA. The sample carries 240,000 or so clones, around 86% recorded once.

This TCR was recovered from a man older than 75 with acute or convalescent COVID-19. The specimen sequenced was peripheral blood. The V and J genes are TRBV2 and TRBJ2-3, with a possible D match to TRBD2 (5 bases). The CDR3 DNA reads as TGTGCCAGCAGTGAAGGGACTCGCACAGATACGCAGTATTTT. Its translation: CASSEGTRTDTQYF.